Listed here are 18 T cell receptor beta chains from one sample, sequenced in a study of T cell responses to AZD1222 COVID-19 vaccine (dated by TCRdb to about 2021). Libraries were made using the immunoSEQ multiplex PCR assay. TCRdb mirrors the immuneACCESS table, restricted to in-frame sequences. Some clones are absent from its copies; in checked studies, under half trace to an unresolved V gene, and the reason for the others is unknown. For this sample the table gives about 130,000 clones, of which 88% were detected only once. Jointly, the top ten make up under 20% of the sample. The time point label for this specimen denotes: baseline before first vaccination. The treatment or condition label here, explained by the study, means: meningococcal conjugate vaccine given as trial control. Here the sequenced sample was peripheral blood, taken on day 0 of MenACWY control vaccination. Receptors were obtained from an adult in good health.

This clone appeared a single time. This chain joins TRBV5-1 and TRBJ1-3; 7 bases line up with TRBD1. This CDR3 is built from 18 residues. Germline V gives CDR1 SGHRS, CDR2 YFSETQ. V lost 3 bases to trimming and J lost 0 bases; unmatched junction nucleotides: 12. The CDR3 region is CASSSDTGTAISGNTIYF. The CDR3 coding sequence is TGCGCCAGCAGCTCGGATACCGGGACAGCTATCTCTGGAAACACCATATATTTT.

Written as DNA, the CDR3 is TGTGCCAGCAGTTTACAGGGTCAGCCCCAGCATTTT. Protein product: CASSLQGQPQHF. The V and J genes are TRBV27 and TRBJ1-5; tentatively, D is TRBD1 (5 bases). From germline, CDR1 is MNHEY and CDR2 SMNVEV (reference sequence). Trimming shortened V by 2 bases and J by 6 bases, and 5 bases separated the two germline ends. The CDR3 loop spans 12 amino acids.

The V gene is TRBV7-9, the J gene TRBJ1-1, with D uncertain. Per the germline V gene, CDR1 is SEHNR and CDR2 is FQNEAQ (reference sequence). Trimming left V 1 base short and J 5 bases short, with 8 bases between. This CDR3 spans 13 amino acids. CDR3 nucleotide sequence: TGTGCCAGCAGCTTAGATGTCCGGACTGAAGCTTTCTTT. Translating gives CASSLDVRTEAFF.

This chain joins TRBV7-8 and TRBJ2-7; D possibly corresponds to TRBD2 (6 bases). The CDR3 loop spans 14 amino acids. V was trimmed by 4 bases and J by 2 bases, leaving 12 bases between them. Germline V lookup: CDR1 SGHVS, CDR2 FQNEAQ. The CDR3, as DNA: TGTGCCAGCAGCTCTCCGGGAGAGGCCTACGAGCAGTACTTC. Translation gives CASSSPGEAYEQYF.

The V gene is TRBV20-1, the J gene TRBJ2-3; TRBD1 matches at 7 bases. V trimming: 3 bases; J trimming: 1 base; junction bases outside the gene matches: 4. The CDR3 consists of 14 residues. Germline CDR1 is DFQATT and CDR2 is SNEGSKA (reference sequence). The CDR3 DNA is TGCAGTGCTAGTCTAGACAGGGGCACAGATACGCAGTATTTT. Its protein is CSASLDRGTDTQYF.

The genes are TRBV6-6 and TRBJ2-1, with TRBD1 matching 9 bases. The ends lost 6 bases at V and 9 bases at J; junction bases unmatched: 12. CDR1 MNHNY and CDR2 SVGAGI come from the germline V gene (reference sequence). The CDR3 runs to 15 residues. CDR3 amino acids: CASRPRQGVRLEQFF. The CDR3 DNA reads as TGTGCCAGCAGACCCCGACAGGGGGTACGGCTTGAGCAGTTCTTC.

The chain recombines TRBV7-2 with TRBJ1-6, with 8 bases that match TRBD1. The CDR3 length is 16 residues. Germline CDR1 and CDR2: SGHTA and FQGNSA. With 5 bases clipped from V and 6 bases from J, the junction kept 9 bases outside the gene matches. CDR3 region: CASSHQGQAGNSPLHF. In DNA form, the CDR3 reads TGTGCCAGCAGCCATCAGGGACAGGCGGGTAATTCACCCCTCCACTTT.

This chain joins TRBV7-3 and TRBJ2-1; D may match TRBD1 or TRBD2 (5 bases each). The V gene's germline CDR1 is SGHTA and CDR2 FQGTGA. CDR3 length equals 15 residues. The V gene lost 5 bases and the J gene lost 8 bases, with 19 bases spanning the gap. CDR3 sequence reads: CASSPNRDVRDEQFF. The CDR3 bases are TGTGCCAGCAGCCCAAACCGGGACGTCCGCGATGAGCAGTTCTTC.

This chain links TRBV5-1 with TRBJ2-5; 7 bases agree with TRBD1. The CDR3 extends over 14 amino acids. V gave up 4 bases and J gave up 7 bases; unmatched junction bases: 10. CDR1 and CDR2 (germline): SGHRS, YFSETQ. In DNA, the CDR3 is TGCGCCAGCAGCCCAGGGGGTCCGGATGTGACCCAGTACTTC. Encoded protein: CASSPGGPDVTQYF.

V usage is TRBV6-5 and J usage is TRBJ2-7, with a tentative D call TRBD2 (5 bases). Germline values: CDR1 MNHEY, CDR2 SVGAGI. The CDR3 is 15 amino acids. V shed 0 bases and J shed 5 bases, with 14 bases lying between them. The CDR3 DNA reads TGTGCCAGCAGTTACTCGACGGGGTTTCGGAACGAGCAGTACTTC. Protein: CASSYSTGFRNEQYF.

Here the CDR3 reads CASSTRTGYEQYF. CDR3 coding DNA: TGTGCCAGCAGTACAAGGACAGGCTACGAGCAGTACTTC. This rearrangement joins TRBV28 to TRBJ2-7, with 7 bases lining up with TRBD1. This CDR3 comprises 13 residues. Germline loops: CDR1 MDHEN, CDR2 SYDVKM. V trimming: 5 bases; J trimming: 3 bases; junction bases outside the gene matches: 4. Full variable domain (outside the CDR3, taken from reference TRBV28 and TRBJ2-7): DVKVTQSSRYLVKRTGEKVFLECVQDMDHENMFWYRQDPGLGLRLIYFSYDVKMKEKGDIPEGYSVSREKKERFSLILESASTNQTSMYLCASSTRTGYEQYFGPGTRLTVT.

The chain recombines TRBV5-4 with TRBJ2-5, with unresolved D. This CDR3 has 12 amino acids. Trimming pared 4 bases from V and 1 base from J, leaving 5 bases between. Germline-derived CDR1 and CDR2 are SGHNT and YYREEE (reference sequence). The CDR3 is CASSKGQETQYF. The CDR3 DNA reads as TGTGCCAGCAGCAAGGGCCAAGAGACCCAGTACTTC.

The chain joins TRBV3-1 (or the pseudogene TRBV3-2) to TRBJ2-7; 9 positions agree with TRBD2. After removal of 4 bases from V and 2 bases from J, the junction contained 6 bases not matched to a gene. This CDR3 is 15 amino acids long. The germline V gene has CDR1 LGHDT and CDR2 YNNKEL (reference sequence). This CDR3 is CASSPIAGVAYEQYF. DNA for the CDR3: TGTGCCAGCAGCCCAATAGCGGGAGTGGCCTACGAGCAGTACTTC.

This chain connects TRBV5-1 to TRBJ2-2; 12 bases line up with TRBD2. The CDR3 contains 15 residues. Looked up from germline, CDR1 is SGHRS and CDR2 is YFSETQ. V gave up 1 base and J gave up 6 bases; unmatched junction bases: 1. In nucleotides, the CDR3 is TGCGCCAGCAGCTTGACTAGCGGGAGGTCCGGGGAGCTGTTTTTT. Its protein product is CASSLTSGRSGELFF.

The chain joins TRBV7-6 to TRBJ2-2; 10 nucleotides line up with TRBD1. Per the germline V gene, CDR1 is SGHVS and CDR2 is FNYEAQ. Trimming at V came to 5 bases and at J to 5 bases, leaving 5 bases not matched to a gene. This CDR3 is built from 15 residues. This CDR3 is CASSPRDRGTGELFF. DNA for the CDR3: TGTGCCAGCAGCCCGCGGGACAGGGGTACCGGGGAGCTGTTTTTT.

The chain employs TRBV18 and TRBJ1-2; 10 bases are shared with TRBD1. Germline loops: CDR1 KGHSH, CDR2 LQKENI. The length of the CDR3 is 14 residues. V dropped 4 bases and J dropped 3; count of bases not matched to a gene: 2. Here the CDR3 reads CASSLGTGDYGYTF. In DNA, the CDR3 is TGTGCCAGCTCACTGGGGACAGGGGACTATGGCTACACCTTC.

The rearrangement joins TRBV19 to TRBJ1-4, with unresolved D. Trimming took 6 bases from V and 5 from J, leaving 13 bases between them. Germline V gene data show CDR1 as LNHDA and CDR2 as SQIVND (reference sequence). CDR3 length equals 14 residues. CDR3 amino acids: CASSSWEPNEKLFF. CDR3 in DNA: TGTGCCAGTAGCTCATGGGAACCGAATGAAAAACTGTTTTTT.

This chain joins TRBV4-1 and TRBJ2-4; D may be TRBD2 (5 bases). The CDR3 runs 15 residues. Germline V gene lookup returns CDR1 MGHRA and CDR2 YSYEKL. The V end was cut by 1 base, the J end by 7 bases, with 14 bases between. The CDR3 spells CASSQGGRDRNIQYF. In nucleotides, the CDR3 is TGCGCCAGCAGCCAAGGAGGGAGAGATCGTAACATTCAGTACTTC.